Described below is a single TCR beta chain sequence and its context. CDR3 size: 15 residues. The ends lost 3 bases at V and 4 bases at J; junction bases unmatched: 6. Looked up from germline, CDR1 is LNHDA and CDR2 is SQIVND (reference sequence). This sample was included in a study of blood T cell repertoires in COVID-19. Using immunoSEQ multiplex PCR, the repertoire was profiled, and TCRdb retains in-frame clones only, with some absent. The sample holds about 250,000 clones; under 90% are singletons and the top ten take less than 2%. The sequenced material came from PBMCs or T cells enriched from blood (not recorded which). The chain is built from TRBV19 and TRBJ2-3; 8 bases line up with TRBD2. The sequence was obtained from a man in his forties who had recovered from COVID-19. CDR3 sequence: CASSITSGAPDTQYF. The CDR3 DNA sequence: TGTGCCAGTAGTATTACTAGCGGAGCCCCAGATACGCAGTATTTT.